This is a list of T cell receptor beta chains from one sample in a study of OX40 agonist ivuxolimab in advanced cancers. TCRdb's table, derived via immunoSEQ multiplex PCR, lists solely in-frame clones and lacks some. The repertoire holds 70,000 or so clones, with 90% as singletons. Sequences were derived from CD4+ or CD8+ T cells sorted from blood, sampled in a trial of the OX40 agonist ivuxolimab. The receptor source for this set is an adult with an advanced solid tumor such as melanoma, head and neck, liver or kidney cancer. Each CDR3 is given with its conserved first and last residue.

j_gene: TRBJ2-4
v_gene: TRBV4-3
CDR3aa: CASSQDRGLAGGDIQYF

j_gene: TRBJ2-7
v_gene: TRBV7-3
CDR3aa: CASSLQGWDEQYF

j_gene: TRBJ2-1
v_gene: TRBV7-9
CDR3aa: CASSSRRVGEQFF

j_gene: TRBJ1-3
v_gene: TRBV15
CDR3aa: CATSRDALTGNTIYF

j_gene: TRBJ2-2
v_gene: TRBV7-2
CDR3aa: CASRPPGLTTNTGELFF

j_gene: TRBJ2-3
v_gene: TRBV4-3
CDR3aa: CASSQDARTSGFSDTQYF

j_gene: .
v_gene: TRBV4-1
CDR3aa: CASSQDRGSDEQYF

j_gene: TRBJ2-3
v_gene: TRBV7-6
CDR3aa: CASTSGGATDTQYF

j_gene: TRBJ1-2
v_gene: TRBV4-1
CDR3aa: CASSQEGAQFSGGYTF

j_gene: TRBJ1-5
v_gene: TRBV6-5
CDR3aa: CASRRRVDQPQHF

j_gene: TRBJ2-7
v_gene: TRBV5-4
CDR3aa: CASSLPGTTSYEQYF

j_gene: TRBJ2-5
v_gene: TRBV7-9
CDR3aa: CASSLELGQKEYF

j_gene: TRBJ2-7
v_gene: TRBV5-1
CDR3aa: CASSGQGLSSYEQYF

j_gene: TRBJ2-7
v_gene: TRBV5-1
CDR3aa: CASSYYSGSYEQYF

j_gene: TRBJ2-2
v_gene: TRBV6-1
CDR3aa: CASSEAPPRQGRAGELFF

j_gene: TRBJ2-3
v_gene: TRBV28
CDR3aa: CASSPQQGIDTQYF

j_gene: TRBJ2-7
v_gene: TRBV2
CDR3aa: CASSLAGGPGEQYF

j_gene: TRBJ2-2
v_gene: TRBV2
CDR3aa: CASSEARGGSAGELFF

j_gene: TRBJ2-1
v_gene: TRBV28
CDR3aa: CASSPQSSYNEQFF

j_gene: TRBJ2-1
v_gene: TRBV5-6
CDR3aa: CASSLVGNSISYNEQFF

j_gene: TRBJ2-5
v_gene: TRBV28
CDR3aa: CASSLQGAQETQYF

j_gene: TRBJ1-6
v_gene: TRBV6-5
CDR3aa: CASSDPGRLFLHF

j_gene: TRBJ2-7
v_gene: TRBV5-1
CDR3aa: CASSLGEGVTYEQYF

j_gene: TRBJ2-7
v_gene: TRBV5-5
CDR3aa: CASSNPGTGTYEQYF

j_gene: TRBJ2-1
v_gene: TRBV7-2
CDR3aa: CASSLGRTSGRGFF

j_gene: TRBJ2-2
v_gene: TRBV5-6
CDR3aa: CASSLFGGANTGELFF

j_gene: TRBJ1-1
v_gene: TRBV7-3
CDR3aa: CASSSGMGTEAFF

j_gene: TRBJ2-1
v_gene: TRBV5-1
CDR3aa: CASSLTRGSNNEQFF

j_gene: TRBJ2-4
v_gene: TRBV6-1
CDR3aa: CASSEVGGDIQYF

j_gene: TRBJ2-2
v_gene: TRBV27
CDR3aa: CASSATGYGGELFF

j_gene: TRBJ2-2
v_gene: TRBV21-1
CDR3aa: CASSKARSVRNTGELFF

j_gene: TRBJ1-2
v_gene: TRBV15
CDR3aa: CATSTGVGSYTF

j_gene: TRBJ2-2
v_gene: TRBV5-1
CDR3aa: CASSSTSGNTGELFF

j_gene: TRBJ2-7
v_gene: TRBV18
CDR3aa: CASSPQNYEQYF

j_gene: TRBJ2-5
v_gene: TRBV5-1
CDR3aa: CASSKDTQETQYF

j_gene: TRBJ2-7
v_gene: TRBV11-3
CDR3aa: CATTKGPLYEQYF

j_gene: TRBJ2-5
v_gene: TRBV5-1
CDR3aa: CASSWGTVQKETQYF

j_gene: TRBJ2-7
v_gene: TRBV5-1
CDR3aa: CASSLGSDHEQYF

j_gene: TRBJ1-1
v_gene: TRBV29-1
CDR3aa: CSVDRGRTEAFF

j_gene: TRBJ2-7
v_gene: TRBV27
CDR3aa: CASSLKGGAYEQYF

j_gene: TRBJ1-2
v_gene: TRBV7-8
CDR3aa: CASSLDGRTVIYGYTF

j_gene: TRBJ1-2
v_gene: TRBV7-2
CDR3aa: CASSLRSNRRIYGYTF

j_gene: TRBJ2-7
v_gene: TRBV6-4
CDR3aa: CASIPWGWDEQYF

j_gene: TRBJ2-1
v_gene: TRBV11-3
CDR3aa: CASSLGRGTSGFNEQFF

j_gene: TRBJ2-7
v_gene: TRBV5-4
CDR3aa: CASSLAGGSSEQYF

j_gene: TRBJ2-5
v_gene: TRBV30
CDR3aa: CALSGRETQYF